This TCR beta chain was sequenced for a study of T cell repertoires in cytomegalovirus infection. On the study more broadly: The study used recently identified HLA-C-restricted and well-studied HLA-B-restricted CMV epitopes. Findings of the study overall: The ex vivo response was dominated by HLA-C-restricted CMV-specific TCR beta clonotypes.

Germline CDR1 WSHSY, CDR2 SAAADI. The CDR3 is 16 residues long. The V and J ends lost 3 bases and 2 bases respectively, with 15 bases between them. TCRdb called the reads again in MiXCR, with one record for every CDR3 protein. The sample records some 800,000 distinct CDR3 sequences, about 33% being singletons. This clonotype was seen a handful of times. Its antigen is not identified. Sequenced here: cultured CD8+ T cells from PBMCs, sampled from culture after CMV antigen stimulation. This clonotype was sampled from a human donor in good health (CMV status not recorded). Some clones in this sample may be carry-over from other donors' samples. This rearrangement joins TRBV10-2 to TRBJ2-3; no definite D call. The CDR3 spells CASSELALPTTDTQYF. DNA of the CDR3: TGCGCCAGCAGTGAACTTGCACTACCCACCACAGATACGCAGTATTTT.